The present T cell receptor (beta chain) was sequenced within a study of cytomegalovirus exposure and HLA in healthy donors. On this clone: Its antigen is currently unknown.

The CDR3 has 15 residues. After removal of 5 bases from V and 1 base from J, the junction contained 3 bases not matched to a gene. Germline CDR1 SGHAT, CDR2 FQNNGV. Assay: immunoSEQ multiplex PCR; the TCRdb copy retains only in-frame clones and omits some. The repertoire has 180,000 or so clones, around 86% of them found once; the top ten carry around 7.2%. General study results and limits: High specificity and sensitivity for cytomegalovirus status were reported for the classifier.

The receptor was isolated from a man aged 25-45 years in good health and CMV-seropositive. The sequenced sample was PBMCs. The genes are TRBV11-2 and TRBJ1-2, with TRBD1 matching 11 bases. CDR3: CASSLGTGGNYGYTF. CDR3 nucleotides: TGTGCCAGCAGCCTCGGGACAGGGGGTAACTATGGCTACACCTTC.